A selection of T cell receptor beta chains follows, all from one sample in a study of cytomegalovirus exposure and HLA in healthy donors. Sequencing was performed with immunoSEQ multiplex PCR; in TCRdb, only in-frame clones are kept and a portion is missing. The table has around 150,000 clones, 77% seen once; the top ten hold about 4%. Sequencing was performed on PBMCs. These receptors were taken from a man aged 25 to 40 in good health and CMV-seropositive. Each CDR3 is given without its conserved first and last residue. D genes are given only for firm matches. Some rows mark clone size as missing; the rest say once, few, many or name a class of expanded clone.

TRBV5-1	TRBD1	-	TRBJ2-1	ASSAGQGSYNEQF
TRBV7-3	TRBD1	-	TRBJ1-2	ASSPQTGDYGYT
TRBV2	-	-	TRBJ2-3	ASKVQDLTADTQY
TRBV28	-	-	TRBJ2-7	ASADSGPYEQY
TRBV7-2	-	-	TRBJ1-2	ASSLHRAHYGYT
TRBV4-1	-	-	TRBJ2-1	ASSQDPGRAYNEQF
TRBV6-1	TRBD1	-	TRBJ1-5	ASSTGTENQPQH
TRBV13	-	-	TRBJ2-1	ASSLTGNEQF
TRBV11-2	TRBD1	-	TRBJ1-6	ASSPRSTGLFSPLH
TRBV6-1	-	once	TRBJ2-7	ASIPGGRGYEQY
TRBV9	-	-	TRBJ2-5	ASSVVPTNQETQY
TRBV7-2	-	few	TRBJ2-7	ASSITGRAPYEQY
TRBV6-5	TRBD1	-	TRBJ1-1	ASSSIWAGQDTEAF
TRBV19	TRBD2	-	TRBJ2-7	ASSTGGTYEQY
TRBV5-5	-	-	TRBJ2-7	ASSLARAYEQY
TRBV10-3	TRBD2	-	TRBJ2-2	AISEQGLAGVYTGELF
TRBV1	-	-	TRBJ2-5	TSSQGRVSRGRKGTQY
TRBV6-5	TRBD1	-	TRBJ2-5	ASTSATGLETQY
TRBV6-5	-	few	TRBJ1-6	ASSYSQGGDSPLH
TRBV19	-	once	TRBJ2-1	ASSIYRGGYNEQF
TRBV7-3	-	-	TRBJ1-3	ASSLYGGDGNTIY
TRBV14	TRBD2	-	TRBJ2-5	ASSQEHGGGRRETQY
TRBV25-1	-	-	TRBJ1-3	ASSAHRPISGNTIY
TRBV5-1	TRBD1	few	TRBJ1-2	ASSPLGGDGYT
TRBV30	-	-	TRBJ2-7	ALGVGYEQY
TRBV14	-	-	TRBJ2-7	ASSRGQFTEQY
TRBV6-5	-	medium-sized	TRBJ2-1	ASSPADSSYNEQF
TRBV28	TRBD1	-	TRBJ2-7	ASSSTGQGIYEQY
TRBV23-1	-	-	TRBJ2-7	ASSQPDTYEQY
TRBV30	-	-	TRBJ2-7	AWDGGRSSYEQY
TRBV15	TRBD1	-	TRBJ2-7	ATSRAQDRVHEQY
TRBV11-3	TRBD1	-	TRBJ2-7	ASSLDREGALY